This is a list of T cell receptor beta chains from one sample in a study of a mutant IDH1 vaccine in newly diagnosed glioma. This table comes from immunoSEQ multiplex PCR, and its TCRdb copy is limited to in-frame clones, with some not included. The sample records approximately 35,000 clones, more than 85% being singletons. Sequenced here: PBMCs, sampled from a glioma patient treated with radiotherapy, temozolomide or both. These TCRs come from a woman aged 40 to 50 with glioma. CDR3s include the opening cysteine and the closing phenylalanine or tryptophan. A D gene is named only where the DNA matches it firmly. Clone size is shown for a subset of rows, as once, few, many or a class of expanded clone.

j_gene	abundance	d_gene	v_gene	CDR3aa	CDR3nt
TRBJ2-7	.	.	TRBV2	CASSEDRQTSYEQYF	TGTGCCAGCAGTGAAGATCGACAGACGAGCTACGAGCAGTACTTC
TRBJ2-7	large	TRBD1	TRBV2	CASKGQGRTWYEQYF	TGTGCCAGCAAGGGACAGGGGAGAACGTGGTACGAGCAGTACTTC
TRBJ2-7	.	TRBD1	TRBV10-2	CASSEPGDRGYF	TGCGCCAGCAGTGAGCCGGGAGACAGGGGGTACTTC
TRBJ1-3	.	TRBD1	TRBV19	CASSAGTGSGGNTIYF	TGTGCCAGTAGTGCCGGGACAGGGAGCGGCGGAAACACCATATATTTT
TRBJ1-2	.	.	TRBV5-4	CASSGDPDYGYTF	TGTGCCAGCAGCGGGGACCCGGACTATGGCTACACCTTC
TRBJ1-6	.	.	TRBV5-4	CASSTRDYNSPLHF	TGTGCCAGCAGCACACGGGATTATAATTCACCCCTCCACTTT
TRBJ2-7	.	TRBD2	TRBV2	CASSEERGPLDEQYF	TGTGCCAGCAGTGAGGAGCGGGGGCCTCTGGATGAGCAGTACTTC
TRBJ1-1	.	.	TRBV29-1	CSVEKNTEAFF	TGCAGCGTTGAAAAGAACACTGAAGCTTTCTTT
TRBJ1-5	.	.	TRBV4-2	CASSQDRLTNQPQHF	TGTGCCAGCAGCCAAGACAGGCTGACCAATCAGCCCCAGCATTTT
TRBJ1-3	.	.	TRBV2	CASRGGTVGNTIYF	TGTGCCAGCAGAGGCGGAACAGTTGGAAACACCATATATTTT
TRBJ2-3	.	.	TRBV5-1	CASSPLPGGTDTQYF	TGCGCCAGCAGCCCTCTCCCAGGGGGCACAGATACGCAGTATTTT
TRBJ1-2	.	.	TRBV5-1	CASALGGQGGYGYTF	TGCGCCAGCGCTTTAGGAGGACAAGGGGGCTATGGCTACACCTTC
TRBJ1-5	.	.	TRBV7-2	CASSEKGGNQPQHF	TGTGCCAGCAGCGAGAAAGGGGGTAATCAGCCCCAGCATTTT
TRBJ2-7	.	.	TRBV4-1	CASSQGSSGVGEQYF	TGCGCCAGCAGCCAAGGTTCATCCGGCGTTGGGGAGCAGTACTTC
TRBJ2-2	.	.	TRBV2	CASTTEGSGANTGELFF	TGTGCCAGCACTACGGAAGGTAGCGGAGCGAACACCGGGGAGCTGTTTTTT
TRBJ1-1	.	TRBD1	TRBV19	CASNRRDRTGGTEAFF	TGTGCCAGTAACAGGAGGGACCGTACAGGGGGCACTGAAGCTTTCTTT
TRBJ2-7	.	.	TRBV7-9	CASSLTSGSYEQYF	TGTGCCAGCAGCTTAACCAGCGGCAGCTACGAGCAGTACTTC
TRBJ2-7	.	TRBD1	TRBV27	CASSPGTATYEQYF	TGTGCCAGCAGTCCCGGGACAGCTACCTACGAGCAGTACTTC
TRBJ1-1	.	.	TRBV7-9	CASSSSSSNTEAFF	TGTGCCAGCAGTTCCTCAAGTTCTAACACTGAAGCTTTCTTT
TRBJ2-1	.	.	TRBV21-1	CASSKGKAPYNEQFF	TGTGCCAGCAGCAAAGGGAAAGCGCCCTACAATGAGCAGTTCTTC
TRBJ1-6	.	.	TRBV4-2	CASSQDEGLGAPLHF	TGTGCCAGCAGCCAAGATGAGGGGTTGGGAGCACCCCTCCACTTT
TRBJ1-4	.	.	TRBV15	CATRENNEKLFF	TGTGCCACCAGGGAAAATAATGAAAAACTGTTTTTT
TRBJ1-3	.	.	TRBV6-5	CASSPRGAGNTIYF	TGTGCCAGCAGTCCCCGGGGAGCAGGAAACACCATATATTTT
TRBJ1-5	.	.	TRBV19	CASSIPGQPQHF	TGTGCCAGTAGTATTCCCGGACAGCCCCAGCATTTT
TRBJ2-5	once	.	TRBV2	CASSIQETQYF	TGTGCCAGCAGTATACAAGAGACCCAGTACTTC
TRBJ1-4	.	TRBD1	TRBV4-3	CASSQPDRPNEKLFF	TGCGCCAGCAGCCAACCGGACAGGCCGAATGAAAAACTGTTTTTT
TRBJ1-2	.	.	TRBV29-1	CSVNREGDYGYTF	TGCAGCGTAAACCGGGAGGGCGACTATGGCTACACCTTC
TRBJ1-2	.	TRBD1	TRBV10-1	CANRKGARGYTF	TGCGCCAACCGGAAGGGGGCCAGGGGCTACACCTTC
TRBJ2-5	.	TRBD1	TRBV29-1	CSGGDRGRVETQYF	TGCAGCGGGGGAGACAGGGGGCGCGTGGAGACCCAGTACTTC
TRBJ2-4	.	.	TRBV29-1	CSVEIQRQTLAKNIQYF	TGCAGCGTTGAAATTCAGCGACAGACCCTAGCCAAAAACATTCAGTACTTC
TRBJ2-7	.	.	TRBV4-1	CASSQDRASGAYEQYF	TGCGCCAGCAGCCAAGATCGGGCCTCTGGGGCATACGAGCAGTACTTC
TRBJ2-2	.	TRBD1	TRBV4-1	CASSQDFTGGDGELFF	TGCGCCAGCAGCCAAGACTTTACAGGGGGAGACGGGGAGCTGTTTTTT
TRBJ2-7	.	.	TRBV4-1	CASSQDWRGSIYEQYF	TGCGCCAGCAGCCAAGATTGGCGGGGATCGATCTACGAGCAGTACTTC
TRBJ1-1	.	TRBD1	TRBV29-1	CSLSLKGATTEAFF	TGCAGCCTGTCCCTAAAGGGGGCGACCACTGAAGCTTTCTTT
TRBJ1-5	.	.	TRBV4-1	CASSQDGGLGNQPQHF	TGCGCCAGCAGCCAAGATGGAGGGCTGGGCAATCAGCCCCAGCATTTT
TRBJ2-3	.	TRBD2	TRBV11-2	CASSSGRGTDTQYF	TGTGCCAGCAGCAGCGGGAGGGGGACAGATACGCAGTATTTT
TRBJ1-2	.	.	TRBV11-3	CASSLGGPGGHTF	TGTGCCAGCAGCTTAGGTGGTCCGGGCGGCCACACCTTC
TRBJ2-7	.	.	TRBV6-5	CASQHWGNEQYF	TGTGCCAGCCAACACTGGGGAAACGAGCAGTACTTC
TRBJ2-2	.	.	TRBV7-9	CAGLRPGGELFF	TGTGCCGGTCTCCGGCCCGGCGGGGAGCTGTTTTTT
TRBJ2-5	.	TRBD2	TRBV5-5	CASARGLAGGQETQYF	TGTGCCAGCGCCCGGGGCCTAGCGGGAGGGCAAGAGACCCAGTACTTC
TRBJ1-2	.	.	TRBV19	CASLRDGQTYGYTF	TGTGCCAGTCTCCGGGATGGGCAGACCTATGGCTACACCTTC
TRBJ2-2	.	.	TRBV4-1	CASSQVWSANTGELFF	TGCGCCAGCAGCCAAGTTTGGTCAGCTAACACCGGGGAGCTGTTTTTT
TRBJ2-2	.	.	TRBV30	CAWSHLGGGNTGELFF	TGTGCCTGGAGCCACTTGGGGGGCGGGAACACCGGGGAGCTGTTTTTT
TRBJ2-1	.	TRBD2	TRBV5-1	CASGLAGVGRGEQFF	TGCGCCAGCGGACTAGCGGGAGTCGGTAGGGGTGAGCAGTTCTTC
TRBJ2-1	.	.	TRBV4-3	CASSKDDRWYNEQFF	TGCGCCAGCAGCAAAGACGACAGGTGGTACAATGAGCAGTTCTTC
TRBJ1-2	.	.	TRBV6-1	CASSEAGTGGVGYTF	TGTGCCAGCAGTGAAGCGGGAACGGGGGGCGTTGGCTACACCTTC
TRBJ2-5	.	.	TRBV5-1	CASSQDREGTQYF	TGCGCCAGCAGCCAAGACAGGGAGGGGACCCAGTACTTC
TRBJ1-4	few	TRBD1	TRBV4-1	CASSQGGTGYEKLFF	TGCGCCAGCAGCCAGGGAGGGACAGGGTACGAAAAACTGTTTTTT
TRBJ1-5	.	.	TRBV10-3	CATRSPGGQSNQPQHF	TGTGCCACCAGATCCCCGGGAGGACAGAGCAATCAGCCCCAGCATTTT
TRBJ2-1	.	.	TRBV9	CASSVGSNEQFF	TGTGCCAGCAGCGTAGGAAGTAATGAGCAGTTCTTC
TRBJ2-1	.	.	TRBV10-3	CAASGGGYDNEQFF	TGTGCCGCATCAGGGGGGGGCTACGACAATGAGCAGTTCTTC
TRBJ1-2	few	.	TRBV4-1	CASRAGARSYGYTF	TGCGCCAGCAGGGCAGGGGCGCGAAGCTATGGCTACACCTTC
TRBJ2-7	.	.	TRBV20-1	CSARASYEQYF	TGCAGTGCTAGAGCGAGCTACGAGCAGTACTTC
TRBJ2-1	.	.	TRBV30	CAWTEGGSGYNEQFF	TGTGCCTGGACGGAGGGGGGGAGTGGGTACAATGAGCAGTTCTTC
TRBJ1-1	.	.	TRBV7-2	CASMRVRGTEAFF	TGTGCCAGCATGCGAGTGCGTGGCACTGAAGCTTTCTTT
TRBJ2-3	.	.	TRBV5-1	CATDTQYF	TGCGCCACAGATACGCAGTATTTT
TRBJ1-2	.	TRBD1	TRBV6-5	CASRDRGGGYTF	TGTGCCAGCCGAGACAGGGGAGGAGGCTACACCTTC
TRBJ2-7	.	TRBD2	TRBV7-8	CASSLGVAGQLNSYEQYF	TGTGCCAGCAGCTTAGGGGTAGCGGGGCAACTAAACTCCTACGAGCAGTACTTC